Given below is one T cell receptor (beta chain) in context. Compared with germline, one end of the junction differs, possibly owing to a read error. The CDR3 loop spans 15 amino acids. CDR1 and CDR2 (germline): SSHAT, FNYEAQ (reference sequence). The sample belongs to a study of blood T cell repertoires in COVID-19. Overall study: There were acute and convalescent COVID-19 samples, and they came from the United States, Italy and Spain. From T cells, B-cell-depleted T cells, or PBMCs came the material, which was cDNA or gDNA.

Source study methods: Amplification of reference gene primers provided the estimated nucleated cell counts. The assay was immunoSEQ multiplex PCR, and TCRdb's table has in-frame clones only and misses some. V and J calls plus clone size are reproduced from that table; the DNA served to infer D and trimming. The table has approximately 55,000 clones, just over 90% seen once. Material: peripheral blood. The V gene is TRBV7-7, the J gene TRBJ2-1; 8 bases map to TRBD1. This clonotype was obtained from a man in his forties or fifties with acute or convalescent COVID-19. The CDR3 loop reads CASSLVQGAYNEQFF. In nucleotides, the CDR3 is TGTGCTAGCAGCTTAGTACAGGGGGCCTACAATGAGCAGTTCTTC. Full variable domain (outside the CDR3, taken from reference TRBV7-7 and TRBJ2-1): GAGVSQSPRYKVTKRGQDVTLRCDPISSHATLYWYQQALGQGPEFLTYFNYEAQPDKSGLPSDRFSAERPEGSISTLTIQRTEQRDSAMYRCASSLVQGAYNEQFFGPGTRLTVL.